This TCR beta chain is from a study of T cell responses to AZD1222 COVID-19 vaccine. Clones were sequenced by immunoSEQ multiplex PCR, and TCRdb holds only the in-frame ones, with some missing. The profile shows 150,000 to 200,000 clones, about nine tenths of them singletons. About this clone: Its matching antigen is unknown.

Study observations and caveats: Without day 14 samples, only post-peak T cell repertoires were studied. A reported finding is that nearly half of spike-specific TCRs target unmutated variant regions. Donors skewed white British and female; clonal diversity was possibly underestimated.

CDR3 size: 11 residues. Trimming left V 7 bases short and J 4 bases short, with 10 bases between. Germline CDR1 DFQATT, CDR2 SNEGSKA (reference sequence). The starting material was peripheral blood, obtained on day 0 of MenACWY control vaccination. This chain connects TRBV20-1 to TRBJ1-1; maybe TRBD1 (6 bases). This TCR was recovered from an adult in good health. CDR3 coding DNA: TGCAGTGGGGGGGCGGGCACTGAAGCTTTCTTT. Protein product: CSGGAGTEAFF.